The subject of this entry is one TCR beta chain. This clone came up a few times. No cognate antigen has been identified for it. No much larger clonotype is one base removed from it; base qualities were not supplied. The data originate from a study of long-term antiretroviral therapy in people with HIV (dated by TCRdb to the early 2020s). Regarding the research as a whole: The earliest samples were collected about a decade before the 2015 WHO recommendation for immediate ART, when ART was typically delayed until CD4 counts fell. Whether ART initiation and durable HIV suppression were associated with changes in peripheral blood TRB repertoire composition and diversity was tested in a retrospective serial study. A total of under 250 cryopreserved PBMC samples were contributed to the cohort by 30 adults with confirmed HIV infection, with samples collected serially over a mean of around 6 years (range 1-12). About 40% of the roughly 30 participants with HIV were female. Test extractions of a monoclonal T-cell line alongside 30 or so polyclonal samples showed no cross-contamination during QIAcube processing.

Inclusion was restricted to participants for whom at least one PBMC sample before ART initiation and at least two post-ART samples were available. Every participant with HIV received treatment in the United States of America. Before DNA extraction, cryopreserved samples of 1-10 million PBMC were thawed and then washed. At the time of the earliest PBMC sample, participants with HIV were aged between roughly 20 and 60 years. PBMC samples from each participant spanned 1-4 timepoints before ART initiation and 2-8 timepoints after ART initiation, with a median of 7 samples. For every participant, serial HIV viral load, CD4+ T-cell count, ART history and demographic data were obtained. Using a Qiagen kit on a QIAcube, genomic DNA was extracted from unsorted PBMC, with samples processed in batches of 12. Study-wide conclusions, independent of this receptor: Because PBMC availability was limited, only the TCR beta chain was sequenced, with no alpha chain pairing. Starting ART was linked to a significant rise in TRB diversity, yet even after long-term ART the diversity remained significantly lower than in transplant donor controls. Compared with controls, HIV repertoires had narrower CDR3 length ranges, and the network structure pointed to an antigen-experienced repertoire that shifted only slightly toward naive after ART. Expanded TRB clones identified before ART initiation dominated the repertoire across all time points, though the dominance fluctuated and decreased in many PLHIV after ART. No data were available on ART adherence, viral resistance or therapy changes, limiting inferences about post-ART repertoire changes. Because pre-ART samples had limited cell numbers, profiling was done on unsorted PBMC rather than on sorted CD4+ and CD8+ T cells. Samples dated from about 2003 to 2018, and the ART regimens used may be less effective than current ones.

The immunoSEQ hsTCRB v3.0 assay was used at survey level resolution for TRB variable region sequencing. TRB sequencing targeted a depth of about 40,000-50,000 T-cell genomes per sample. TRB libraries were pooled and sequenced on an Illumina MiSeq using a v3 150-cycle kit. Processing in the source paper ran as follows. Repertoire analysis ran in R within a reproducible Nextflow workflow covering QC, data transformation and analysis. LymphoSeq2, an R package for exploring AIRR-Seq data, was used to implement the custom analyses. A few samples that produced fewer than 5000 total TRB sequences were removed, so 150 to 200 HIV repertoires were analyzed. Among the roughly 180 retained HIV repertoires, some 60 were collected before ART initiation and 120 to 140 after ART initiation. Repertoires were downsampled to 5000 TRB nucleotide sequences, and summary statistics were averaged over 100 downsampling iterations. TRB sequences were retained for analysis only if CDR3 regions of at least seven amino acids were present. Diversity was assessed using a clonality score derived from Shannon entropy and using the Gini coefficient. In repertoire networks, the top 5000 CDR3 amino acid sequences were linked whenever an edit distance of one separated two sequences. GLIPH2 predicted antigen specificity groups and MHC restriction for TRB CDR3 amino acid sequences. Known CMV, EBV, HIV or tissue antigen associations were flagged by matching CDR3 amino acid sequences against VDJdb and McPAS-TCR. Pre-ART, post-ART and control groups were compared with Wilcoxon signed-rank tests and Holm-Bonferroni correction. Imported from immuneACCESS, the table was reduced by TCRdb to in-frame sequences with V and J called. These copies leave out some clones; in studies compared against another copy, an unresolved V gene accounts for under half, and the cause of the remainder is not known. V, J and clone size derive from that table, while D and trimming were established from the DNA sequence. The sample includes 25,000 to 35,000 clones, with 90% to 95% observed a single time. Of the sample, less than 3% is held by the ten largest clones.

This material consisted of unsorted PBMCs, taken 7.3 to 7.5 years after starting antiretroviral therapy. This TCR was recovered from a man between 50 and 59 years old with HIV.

The nucleotide sequence is given as TGTGCCAGTAGGACCCGTACAGGGAACAATGAGCAGTTCTTC. Its protein reads: CASRTRTGNNEQFF. This receptor chain uses TRBV19 and TRBJ2-1; the D region possibly corresponds to TRBD1 (6 bases align). Looking up the germline V gene (reference sequence) yields CDR1 LNHDA and CDR2 SQIVND. V is shortened by 6 bases, J by 5 bases, and the region joining them spans 14 bases. Spanning cysteine to phenylalanine, the CDR3 consists of 14 amino acids. The DNA shown is the 42-base CDR3, in frame from base 1.